Following are 15 T cell receptor beta chains from one sample sequenced in a study of T cells in Graves' hyperthyroidism and ophthalmopathy. Researchers took RNA transcripts and amplified the TCR beta CDR3 regions from them. The TCR CDR3 first-round RT-PCR relied on the HTBI primer set. TCRdb reanalysed the multiplex PCR reads using MiXCR and keeps one entry per CDR3 protein. The table includes around 340,000 distinct CDR3 sequences, 15% to 20% detected once. The sample consisted of blood. The receptors shown here come from a woman between 40 and 55 years old with Graves' ophthalmopathy.

This clonotype was found many times. The chain uses TRBV27 and TRBJ2-7, with D hard to call. V dropped 6 bases and J dropped 0 bases, with 12 bases sitting between them. Germline V gives CDR1 MNHEY, CDR2 SMNVEV (reference sequence). The CDR3 runs 14 residues. CDR3 nucleotide sequence: TGTGCCAGCAGCCGAGACGCTCGCTCCTACGAGCAGTACTTC. Translation: CASSRDARSYEQYF.

This clonotype was recorded at least ten times. CDR3 in amino acids: CASSPISRDTYEQYF. The DNA of the CDR3 is TGTGCCAGCAGCCCCATCTCCAGGGATACCTACGAGCAGTACTTC. The genes are TRBV27 and TRBJ2-7; a possible D gene is TRBD1 (5 bases). V lost 6 bases to trimming and J lost 2 bases, with 17 bases between them. CDR1 MNHEY and CDR2 SMNVEV come from the germline V gene (reference sequence). This CDR3 region has 15 residues.

This clonotype was counted many times. V is TRBV19 and J is TRBJ2-7; tentative D call: TRBD2 (5 bases). Per germline, CDR1 LNHDA and CDR2 SQIVND (reference sequence). Trimming cost V 3 bases and J 1 base, with 10 bases left between them. This CDR3 has 14 amino acids. CDR3 coding DNA: TGTGCCAGTAGTATGGCGGGCGGATCCTACGAGCAGTACTTC. Translated, it gives CASSMAGGSYEQYF.

This clonotype showed up many times. The genes are TRBV7-2 and TRBJ2-2, with D tentatively TRBD1 (6 bases). CDR1 SGHTA and CDR2 FQGNSA come from the germline V gene. This CDR3 comprises 14 residues. With 0 bases removed from V and 9 bases from J, the gap between germline ends came to 11 bases. CDR3 sequence (DNA): TGTGCCAGCAGCTTAGCAGGGGGTTTCCGGGAGCTGTTTTTT. Amino acid sequence: CASSLAGGFRELFF.

The sample holds many counts of this clonotype. The chain carries TRBV20-1 and TRBJ2-7; 10 bases fit TRBD2. Trimming at V came to 6 bases and at J to 3 bases, leaving 8 bases not matched to a gene. Per the germline V gene, CDR1 is DFQATT and CDR2 is SNEGSKA (reference sequence). The CDR3 consists of 14 residues. Here the CDR3 reads CSAAGTSDYYEQYF. In DNA, the CDR3 is TGCAGTGCCGCCGGGACTAGCGACTACTACGAGCAGTACTTC.

The chain combines TRBV29-1 with TRBJ1-2; a possible D gene is TRBD1 (5 bases). Germline CDR1 is SQVTM and CDR2 is ANQGSEA. Trimming stripped 6 bases from V and 8 bases from J, with 16 bases between. This CDR3 comprises 12 residues. The CDR3 DNA is TGCAGCGTAACATCGAGCCGGGGGGGCTACACCTTC. Translation: CSVTSSRGGYTF.

This clonotype has ten or more counts. The junction and the germline gene differ at one end; a read error may be behind it. The chain combines TRBV11-2 with TRBJ1-3; D is unclear. From germline, CDR1 is SGHAT and CDR2 FQNNGV. The CDR3 runs to 17 residues. In nucleotides, the CDR3 is TGTGCCAGCAGCCCCCTCGACACCGGTCTCCGCGGAAACACCATATGTTTT. As protein: CASSPLDTGLRGNTICF.

This clonotype was found many times. The chain joins TRBV28 to TRBJ2-5; no firm D call. Germline V lookup: CDR1 MDHEN, CDR2 SYDVKM. The CDR3 is 14 amino acids. The ends were cut back, 3 bases at V and 4 bases at J, with 12 bases in the middle. The CDR3 here is CASSLGNRGETQYF. The CDR3 bases are TGTGCCAGCAGTTTGGGCAACCGAGGAGAGACCCAGTACTTC.

This clonotype has ten or more counts. This rearrangement joins TRBV11-2 to TRBJ2-7; 10 nucleotides match TRBD1. Germline lookup yields CDR1 SGHAT and CDR2 FQNNGV. The CDR3 extends over 13 amino acids. V shed 3 bases and J 5 bases; nucleotides not matched to a gene: 1. CDR3 sequence: CASSFGQGDEQYF. The CDR3 DNA reads TGTGCCAGCAGCTTCGGACAGGGGGACGAGCAGTACTTC.

The chain employs TRBV28 and TRBJ1-1; D is perhaps TRBD1 (5 bases). This CDR3 region has 16 residues. In germline, CDR1 is MDHEN, CDR2 SYDVKM. V was cut by 2 bases and J by 3 bases, with 16 bases left in between. CDR3 sequence (DNA): TGTGCCAGCAGTTTACGCCCCGGGACCCGGGACACTGAAGCTTTCTTT. It is translated as CASSLRPGTRDTEAFF.

This clonotype was seen repeatedly, ten times or more. This chain uses TRBV19 with TRBJ2-7; possible D gene TRBD2, 5 bases. Trimming removed 1 base from V and 2 bases from J, with 15 bases in between. The CDR3 has 16 amino acids. Germline V gene lookup returns CDR1 LNHDA and CDR2 SQIVND (reference sequence). The CDR3 is CASSIAAAATTYEQYF. The CDR3 bases are TGTGCCAGTAGTATAGCGGCGGCGGCGACTACCTACGAGCAGTACTTC.

The sample holds many counts of this clonotype. This chain links TRBV12-3 or TRBV12-4 with TRBJ2-7; D uncertain. This CDR3 comprises 13 residues. V gave up 3 bases and J gave up 7 bases, with 13 bases separating them. CDR3 DNA sequence: TGTGCCAGCAGTTTTCAGAACCTCGGGGAGCAGTACTTC. The encoded protein is CASSFQNLGEQYF.

V usage is TRBV5-1 and J usage is TRBJ2-7; tentatively, D is TRBD1 or TRBD2 (5 bases each). Looked up from germline, CDR1 is SGHRS and CDR2 is YFSETQ. This CDR3 spans 13 amino acids. V lost 4 bases to trimming and J lost 3 bases, with 11 bases between them. The CDR3 sequence: CASSRDGFYEQYF. For the CDR3, the DNA is TGCGCCAGCAGCAGGGACGGATTCTACGAGCAGTACTTC.

This clonotype was observed at least ten times. This chain uses TRBV20-1 with TRBJ2-7, with D possibly being TRBD2 (6 bases). V was clipped by 4 bases and J by 3 bases, with 19 bases between them. This CDR3 spans 15 amino acids. CDR1 is DFQATT, CDR2 SNEGSKA, per germline (reference sequence). The CDR3 nucleotides are TGCAGTGCTATAGGGGACTTTGGGTTTAACTACGAGCAGTACTTC. Translated, it gives CSAIGDFGFNYEQYF.

The table lists this clonotype with many counts. The chain has TRBV12-3 or TRBV12-4 and TRBJ2-7, with D unresolved. The CDR3 is made up of 14 amino acids. Trimming stripped 4 bases from V and 4 bases from J, with 14 bases between. The CDR3 is CASSSSGLGYEQYF. The CDR3 DNA sequence: TGTGCCAGCAGTTCTTCAGGATTAGGGTACGAGCAGTACTTC.